These 27 T cell receptor beta chains were sequenced from one sample in a study of identical twins. MiXCR was run by TCRdb on the 5' RACE reads, yielding one entry per CDR3 protein. The sample records more than 1.5 million distinct CDR3 sequences, about 31% being singletons. The sample was cord blood. Receptor source: a newborn girl in good health.

The chain recombines TRBV4-2 with TRBJ2-7; 13 bases align to TRBD2. The CDR3 spans 15 residues. The junction had 3 bases not matched to a gene; V was cut back by 4 bases and J by 3 bases. The germline V gene encodes CDR1 LGHNA and CDR2 YNFKEQ. The CDR3 DNA follows: TGTGCCAGCAGCCCCGGGACTAGCGGGAACTACGAGCAGTACTTC. This translates into CASSPGTSGNYEQYF.

The chain recombines TRBV28 with TRBJ1-6; 8 nucleotides line up with TRBD1. CDR3 length: 18 amino acids. Germline V gene lookup returns CDR1 MDHEN and CDR2 SYDVKM. V lost 2 bases, J lost 7 bases, and 13 bases stayed unmatched. The CDR3 sequence: CASSLGPSDRVVNSPLHF. CDR3 in DNA: TGTGCCAGCAGTTTAGGTCCCTCGGACAGGGTTGTCAATTCACCCCTCCACTTT.

This clonotype was detected ten times or more. V is TRBV4-1 and J is TRBJ2-1; 10 nucleotides agree with TRBD2. Per germline, CDR1 MGHRA and CDR2 YSYEKL. The CDR3 loop spans 17 amino acids. Trimming took 1 base from V and 0 from J; bases not matched to a gene: 3. The CDR3 protein is CASSQGTSGSSYNEQFF. The CDR3 bases are TGCGCCAGCAGCCAAGGGACTAGCGGTAGCTCCTACAATGAGCAGTTCTTC.

This clonotype has more than one count but fewer than ten. V usage is TRBV5-1 and J usage is TRBJ2-6; D is ambiguous. The length of the CDR3 is 16 residues. Between the trimmed V and J ends, which lost 2 bases and 0 bases, there was a span of 9 bases. Germline CDR1 and CDR2: SGHRS and YFSETQ. CDR3 bases: TGCGCCAGCAGCTTCTCTCCTAGCTCTGGGGCCAACGTCCTGACTTTC. Translation: CASSFSPSSGANVLTF.

In its sample, this clonotype was seen a few times. The V call is TRBV20-1, the J call TRBJ2-7, with D uncertain. The CDR3 sequence is 12 residues long. V lost 6 bases, J lost 7 bases, and 16 bases lay in between. CDR1 is DFQATT, CDR2 SNEGSKA, per germline (reference sequence). The CDR3 coding sequence is TGCAGTGCCACAGAAGGGATATGGGAGCAGTACTTC. Amino acids: CSATEGIWEQYF.

This chain joins TRBV20-1 and TRBJ1-2, with D possibly being TRBD1 (5 bases). This CDR3 has 15 residues. Trimming took off 0 bases at V and 7 bases at J, with 18 bases between the two ends. The germline gives CDR1 DFQATT, CDR2 SNEGSKA (reference sequence). The CDR3 DNA sequence: TGCAGTGCTAGAGATCGGGGCAGGGCGCTCGGTGGCTACACCTTC. Translation: CSARDRGRALGGYTF.

For this clonotype: A junction end diverges from the germline sequence, so it may reflect a read error. J is TRBJ1-3 and V is TRBV4-1, with D maybe TRBD1 (5 bases). The length of the CDR3 is 12 residues. CDR1 MGHRA and CDR2 YSYEKL come from the germline V gene. The chain's CDR3 is CASSRTGNTIYF. The CDR3 nucleotides are TGTGCCAGCAGCCGGACAGGAAACACCATATATTTT.

In this sample, this clonotype turned up once. This chain links TRBV20-1 with TRBJ1-2, with no clear D. Trimming removed 6 bases from V and 1 base from J, with 9 bases in between. This CDR3 has 12 residues. CDR1 is DFQATT, CDR2 SNEGSKA, per germline (reference sequence). In nucleotides, the CDR3 is TGCAGTGCCAGCCCACATAACTATGGCTACACCTTC. Translated: CSASPHNYGYTF.

In its sample, this clonotype was seen a few times. The rearrangement links TRBV6-6 to TRBJ2-1, with D tentatively TRBD2 (6 bases). Germline V gives CDR1 MNHNY, CDR2 SVGAGI (reference sequence). V gave up 4 bases and J gave up 6 bases, with 16 bases separating them. The CDR3 spans 15 residues. The CDR3 loop is CASSSPERGGNEQFF. As DNA, the CDR3 is TGTGCCAGCAGTTCGCCGGAGAGGGGAGGCAATGAGCAGTTCTTC.

This sequence joins TRBV7-2 and TRBJ1-1, with D tentatively TRBD1 (5 bases). V was shortened by 5 bases and J by 5 bases, with 18 bases between the two germline ends. CDR3 length equals 15 residues. Germline-derived CDR1 and CDR2 are SGHTA and FQGNSA. The CDR3 region has the DNA TGTGCCAGCAGCCCCCCTCCTTTTGGGGGAACTGAAGCTTTCTTT. Its protein is CASSPPPFGGTEAFF.

This clonotype turned up a few times. The chain links TRBV20-1 to TRBJ2-7; 9 bases align to TRBD1. The CDR3 totals 16 residues. The germline V gene has CDR1 DFQATT and CDR2 SNEGSKA (reference sequence). With 0 bases clipped from V and 5 bases from J, the junction kept 11 bases outside the gene matches. CDR3 nucleotide sequence: TGCAGTGCTAGAGATTTAAGGAGACAGGGGGTCAACGAGCAGTACTTC. Amino acid sequence: CSARDLRRQGVNEQYF.

This rearrangement joins TRBV30 to TRBJ1-2, with 8 bases aligning to TRBD1. There are 13 residues in the CDR3. V lost 3 bases, J lost 7 bases, and 7 bases stayed unmatched. Per germline, CDR1 GTSNPN and CDR2 SVGIG (reference sequence). In nucleotides, the CDR3 is TGTGCCTGGAGAGACCGGACAGGGTTTGGCTACACCTTC. Amino acid sequence: CAWRDRTGFGYTF. Full variable domain (outside the CDR3, taken from reference TRBV30 and TRBJ1-2): SQTIHQWPATLVQPVGSPLSLECTVEGTSNPNLYWYRQAAGRGLQLLFYSVGIGQISSEVPQNLSASRPQDRQFILSSKKLLLSDSGFYLCAWRDRTGFGYTFGSGTRLTVV.

The chain joins TRBV7-9 to TRBJ2-5, with a possible D match to TRBD2 (6 bases). The assigned J gene may be wrong: the sequence end matches TRBJ2-7 better. The CDR3 is made up of 17 amino acids. CDR1 is SEHNR and CDR2 is FQNEAQ in the germline V gene (reference sequence). For the CDR3, the DNA is TGTGCCAGCAGCTTAGTTGAGGGCGGGGTTTTAACCTACGAGCAGTACTTC. As protein: CASSLVEGGVLTYEQYF.

This clonotype has more than one count but fewer than ten. This chain joins TRBV29-1 and TRBJ1-2; a weak D match, TRBD1 (5 bases). Germline CDR1 SQVTM, CDR2 ANQGSEA. The CDR3 spans 12 residues. The germline V and J ends were trimmed by 8 bases and 8 bases, with 18 bases remaining between them. CDR3 in amino acids: CSLGPFQGGYTF. CDR3 nucleotides: TGCAGCCTAGGGCCCTTCCAGGGAGGCTACACCTTC.

The chain carries TRBV3-1 and TRBJ2-7; TRBD2 matches at 9 bases. V lost 4 bases and J lost 7; bases outside the gene matches: 11. Germline loops: CDR1 LGHDT, CDR2 YNNKEL (reference sequence). This CDR3 has 15 residues. In DNA, the CDR3 is TGTGCCAGCAGCCCGAGCGGGGGGCCTAACAATGAGCAGTACTTC. It encodes CASSPSGGPNNEQYF.

The chain employs TRBV7-9 and TRBJ1-1; possibly TRBD1 for D (6 bases). The germline V and J ends were trimmed by 1 base and 1 base, with 19 bases remaining between them. The CDR3 contains 18 residues. In germline, CDR1 is SEHNR, CDR2 FQNEAQ (reference sequence). The CDR3 bases are TGTGCCAGCAGCTTAGTACATCGGTCAGGGGCCCGGAACACTGAAGCTTTCTTT. Translated, it gives CASSLVHRSGARNTEAFF.

This clonotype has more than one count but fewer than ten. The V gene is TRBV20-1, the J gene TRBJ2-7; perhaps TRBD1 as D (5 bases). Trimming shortened V by 3 bases and J by 2 bases, and 17 bases separated the two germline ends. CDR1 is DFQATT and CDR2 is SNEGSKA in the germline V gene (reference sequence). CDR3 size: 15 residues. The CDR3, as DNA: TGCAGTGCTAGTAGTTCGGTGGGGCCGCCCTACGAGCAGTACTTC. Residues: CSASSSVGPPYEQYF.

The V call is TRBV10-1, the J call TRBJ2-5, with TRBD1 as a possible D gene (5 bases). Trimming pared 7 bases from V and 4 bases from J, leaving 10 bases between. The CDR3 has 12 residues. Germline CDR1 reads WNHNN; CDR2 reads SYGVQD (reference sequence). CDR3 amino acids: CASKGQPETQYF. In nucleotides, the CDR3 is TGCGCCAGCAAAGGACAACCAGAGACCCAGTACTTC.

V gene TRBV12-3 or TRBV12-4 combines with J gene TRBJ1-1, with 8 bases lining up with TRBD1. V dropped 5 bases and J dropped 5; count of bases not matched to a gene: 10. CDR3 size: 15 residues. The CDR3 loop reads CASSGVSGGSTEAFF. The CDR3, as DNA: TGTGCCAGCAGTGGAGTCTCAGGGGGCTCAACTGAAGCTTTCTTT.

This clonotype was counted only a few times. The genes are TRBV2 and TRBJ1-5; D call uncertain. The CDR3 extends over 12 amino acids. V gave up 4 bases and J gave up 7 bases, with 8 bases separating them. Germline V gene lookup returns CDR1 SNHLY and CDR2 FYNNEI. The CDR3 spells CASSARPQPQHF. CDR3 bases: TGTGCCAGCAGTGCCAGGCCACAGCCCCAGCATTTT.

This chain connects TRBV20-1 to TRBJ2-3; D unclear. CDR3 length equals 13 residues. Between the trimmed V and J ends, which lost 4 bases and 7 bases, there was a span of 15 bases. CDR1 and CDR2 (germline): DFQATT, SNEGSKA (reference sequence). This CDR3 reads CSATPRALHTQYF. CDR3 sequence (DNA): TGCAGTGCTACACCTCGGGCCCTCCATACGCAGTATTTT.

In nucleotides, the CDR3 is TGCGCCAGCATGCAGGGGCCGAGTGAGCAGTACTTC. It codes for CASMQGPSEQYF. The chain joins TRBV5-1 to TRBJ2-5; possible D gene TRBD1, 6 bases. The V and J ends lost 6 bases and 11 bases respectively, with 17 bases between them. From germline, CDR1 is SGHRS and CDR2 YFSETQ. The CDR3 loop spans 12 amino acids.

Remarks on this clonotype: Germline is not matched at one junction end, which may reflect a read error. The chain uses TRBV27 and TRBJ1-2; 7 bases map to TRBD1. CDR1 and CDR2 (germline): MNHEY, SMNVEV (reference sequence). This CDR3 has 14 amino acids. CDR3: CASSWGQRNYGCTF. In nucleotides, the CDR3 is TGTGCCAGCAGTTGGGGACAGCGTAACTATGGCTGCACCTTC.

The chain combines TRBV4-1 with TRBJ1-1; a weak D match, TRBD1 (5 bases). CDR1 MGHRA and CDR2 YSYEKL come from the germline V gene. CDR3 length: 17 amino acids. Trimming shortened V by 8 bases and J by 0 bases, and 22 bases separated the two germline ends. DNA for the CDR3: TGCGCCAGCTTACGGGGATCGGGGCCGATCATGAACACTGAAGCTTTCTTT. Translation: CASLRGSGPIMNTEAFF.

Comments on this clonotype: One base away lies a much larger clone, so this may be a sequencing read error. The genes are TRBV6-5 and TRBJ2-7, with a weak D call TRBD1 (5 bases). Trimming removed 7 bases at V and 5 bases at J, with 9 bases between. Germline assignment: CDR1 MNHEY and CDR2 SVGAGI. The CDR3 runs 11 residues. CDR3 in amino acids: CASIQGNEQYF. CDR3 DNA: TGTGCCAGCATCCAGGGTAACGAGCAGTACTTC.

V is TRBV12-3 or TRBV12-4 and J is TRBJ1-6, with D possibly matching TRBD1 (5 bases). Trimming took off 4 bases at V and 7 bases at J, with 20 bases between the two ends. The CDR3 loop spans 17 amino acids. The CDR3: CASSSAGPSVPNSPLHF. DNA for the CDR3: TGTGCCAGCAGTTCGGCGGGACCCTCTGTACCAAATTCACCCCTCCACTTT.

This clonotype was seen a few times. This chain links TRBV2 with TRBJ2-1, with unresolved D. CDR1 SNHLY and CDR2 FYNNEI come from the germline V gene. This CDR3 has 14 residues. V lost 8 bases and J 7 bases, leaving 18 bases between the germline ends. The CDR3 nucleotides read TGTGCCAGCTCGACACCTCCAAAAGGAAATGAGCAGTTCTTC. Translating it yields CASSTPPKGNEQFF.